This T cell receptor beta chain was retrieved from a study of response to subunit inactivated influenza vaccine. Using its own MiXCR run on the RT-PCR reads, TCRdb lists one record per CDR3 protein. The data show roughly 790,000 distinct CDR3 sequences, around 20% seen once. There are a few counts of this clonotype. One end of the junction does not line up with germline, which may come from a read error. Per the germline V gene, CDR1 is SEHNR and CDR2 is FQNEAQ (reference sequence). The CDR3 runs 12 residues. This clonotype was sampled from a man between 50 and 59 years old who received an inactivated influenza vaccine. Material: PBMCs from blood, obtained roughly 5 days after vaccination. V gene TRBV7-9 combines with J gene TRBJ1-4; D is ambiguous. The CDR3: CASSLSGGWPQF. The CDR3, as DNA: TGTGCCAGCAGCTTATCGGGCGGCTGGCCCCAATTT.